This TCR beta chain was identified during a study of early stage breast cancer tumors. TCRdb's copy holds only in-frame clones and misses some; the assay was immunoSEQ multiplex PCR. The sample lists about 38,000 clones; over 65% were seen once. Germline values: CDR1 MDHEN, CDR2 SYDVKM. There are 16 residues in the CDR3. V was shortened by 6 bases and J by 5 bases, with 22 bases between the two germline ends. The source is a person between 55 and 69 years old with breast cancer. The sample taken for sequencing was blood. The V call is TRBV28, the J call TRBJ1-2; TRBD1 might be the D (6 bases). CDR3 amino acids: CASREYYLGAEYGYTF. The CDR3 nucleotides read TGTGCCAGCAGGGAATATTATCTGGGGGCGGAATATGGCTACACCTTC.